These 2 T cell receptor beta chains were all obtained from the same sample, sequenced in a study of CD8 T cells in ankylosing spondylitis. TCRdb processed the 5' RACE reads anew with MiXCR; each CDR3 protein has one entry. The sample shows some 130,000 distinct CDR3 sequences, 12% to 15% of them seen only once. The sequenced sample consisted of blood, either unsorted or a sorted T cell fraction (not recorded which). These receptors were obtained from a female donor with ankylosing spondylitis or in good health (not recorded which).

The J gene is TRBJ2-5, the V gene TRBV12-3 or TRBV12-4, with 7 bases aligning to TRBD1. V lost 7 bases, J lost 7 bases, and 6 bases stayed unmatched. The CDR3 is made up of 12 amino acids. The CDR3 region is CASIGQAMTQYF. The CDR3 nucleotides are TGTGCCAGCATCGGACAGGCCATGACCCAGTACTTC.

This clonotype was detected a few times. This chain links TRBV5-1 with TRBJ1-1; the match to TRBD1 covers 9 bases. CDR3 length equals 13 residues. V lost 0 bases, J lost 11 bases, and 5 bases stayed unmatched. Germline V gives CDR1 SGHRS, CDR2 YFSETQ. CDR3: CASSLARDRAAFF. The CDR3, as DNA: TGCGCCAGCAGCTTGGCCCGGGACAGGGCGGCTTTCTTT.